The T cell receptor (delta chain) described here comes from a study of γδ T cells in repeated Plasmodium falciparum infection. Study summary: Over roughly 600 days, donors received four mosquito-bite P. falciparum NF54 infections.

Concerning this clone: The amino acid sequence in TCRdb belongs to a much larger clone and departs from this DNA's translation at residue 6, likely a sequencing read error; the sequence shown is translated from the DNA.

Bulk repertoires came from Vgamma9/Vdelta2+ or Vdelta2-negative gammadelta T cells flow-sorted from PBMC. TCRdb reanalysed the multiplex PCR reads via CATT. Of 40,000 to 55,000 delta-chain clones in the sample, approximately 2% were seen once. CDR3 length equals 23 residues. Unmatched junction bases numbered 34, after V lost 2 bases and J lost 7 bases. CDR1 is TSESDYY, CDR2 QEAYKQQN, per germline. The sample was gamma-delta T cells from blood. This TCR was recovered from a pool of human donors (malaria-infected and uninfected, not separated). The chain recombines TRAV38-2/DV8 with TRDJ1; 8 nucleotides align to TRDD3. TCRdb leaves out the J gene; it was filled in here by matching the DNA to germline. The CDR3: CAYRSMELFPLLLGAKPGGKLIF. CDR3 nucleotide sequence: TGTGCTTATAGGAGTATGGAACTATTCCCCCTATTACTGGGGGCCAAACCTGGAGGTAAACTCATCTTT.